Sequencing of this T cell receptor beta chain was carried out in a study of T cells in Graves' hyperthyroidism and ophthalmopathy. Germline-derived CDR1 and CDR2 are SEHNR and FQNEAQ (reference sequence). The CDR3 runs 15 residues. V was pared by 4 bases and J by 6 bases, with 8 bases of the junction left unmatched. A lack of ophthalmopathy progression within 18 months defined stable Graves' hyperthyroidism. Those with hyperthyroidism were 18 to 65 years old, newly diagnosed, and ill for under 2 months. The sample holds many counts of this clonotype. The investigators amplified TCR beta CDR3 regions from RNA transcripts. The HTBI primer set drove a first-round RT-PCR of the TCR CDR3. TCRdb used MiXCR to reprocess the multiplex PCR reads, holding one entry per CDR3 protein. The table includes approximately 420,000 distinct CDR3 sequences, 15% detected once.

The clonotype originates from a woman aged 25 to 39 with Graves' hyperthyroidism. The rearrangement uses TRBV7-9 and TRBJ1-5, with 8 bases fitting TRBD1. Specimen: blood. The CDR3 nucleotides are TGTGCCAGCAGCTCCCAGGACAGGGTAGGTCAGCCCCAGCATTTT. Protein product: CASSSQDRVGQPQHF. Drawing the rest from reference TRBV7-9 and TRBJ1-5, the complete variable domain is DTGVSQNPRHKITKRGQNVTFRCDPISEHNRLYWYRQTLGQGPEFLTYFQNEAQLEKSRLLSDRFSAERPKGSFSTLEIQRTEQGDSAMYLCASSSQDRVGQPQHFGDGTRLSIL.